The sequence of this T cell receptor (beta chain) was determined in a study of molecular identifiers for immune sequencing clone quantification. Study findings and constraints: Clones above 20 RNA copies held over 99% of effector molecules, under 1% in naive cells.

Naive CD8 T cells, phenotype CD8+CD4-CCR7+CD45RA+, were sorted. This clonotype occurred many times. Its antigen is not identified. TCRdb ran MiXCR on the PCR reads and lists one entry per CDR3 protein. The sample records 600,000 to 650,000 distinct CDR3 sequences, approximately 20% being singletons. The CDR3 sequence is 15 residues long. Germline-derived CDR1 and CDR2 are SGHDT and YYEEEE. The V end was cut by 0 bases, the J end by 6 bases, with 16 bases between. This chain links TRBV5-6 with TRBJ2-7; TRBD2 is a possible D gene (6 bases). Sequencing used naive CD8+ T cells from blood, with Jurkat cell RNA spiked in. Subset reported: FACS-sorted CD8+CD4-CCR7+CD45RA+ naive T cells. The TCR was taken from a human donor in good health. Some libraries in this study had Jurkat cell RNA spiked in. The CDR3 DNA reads TGTGCCAGCAGCTTGGCTCGCGGGAAGCACAGCGAGCAGTACTTC. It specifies CASSLARGKHSEQYF.